Each of the 16 T cell receptor beta chains below was sequenced from the same sample in a study of blood T cell repertoires in COVID-19. Sequencing used immunoSEQ multiplex PCR; TCRdb keeps in-frame clones, though not all of them. The sample has fewer than 300,000 clones; 88% are singletons. The specimen sequenced was peripheral blood. The receptors were gathered from a woman aged 30 to 39 with acute or convalescent COVID-19.

Turning to this clone: An end of the junction does not agree with germline; a read error may underlie this. V gene TRBV2 combines with J gene TRBJ2-1; TRBD2 aligns across 10 bases. Germline CDR1 and CDR2: SNHLY and FYNNEI. The length of the CDR3 is 15 residues. CDR3 amino acids: CTSSEEASGSGEQFF. For the CDR3, the DNA is TGTACCAGCAGTGAAGAGGCTAGCGGGAGTGGTGAGCAGTTCTTC.

This clone was recorded once. CDR3 nucleotide sequence: TGTGCCAGCAGCTCCTATCTAGCGGGAGGGGAGGACGAGCAGTACTTC. Its protein is CASSSYLAGGEDEQYF. The rearrangement links TRBV9 to TRBJ2-7; 12 nucleotides match TRBD2. CDR3 length equals 16 residues. Germline V gives CDR1 SGDLS, CDR2 YYNGEE. The J segment lost 5 bases and the V segment lost 4 bases, leaving 10 bases of the junction unmatched. Combining the CDR3 with reference TRBV9 and TRBJ2-7 gives the whole variable domain DSGVTQTPKHLITATGQRVTLRCSPRSGDLSVYWYQQSLDQGLQFLIQYYNGEERAKGNILERFSAQQFPDLHSELNLSSLELGDSALYFCASSSYLAGGEDEQYFGPGTRLTVT.

This rearrangement joins TRBV6-5 to TRBJ1-2; no clear D. The V gene's germline CDR1 is MNHEY and CDR2 SVGAGI. Trimming stripped 5 bases from V and 4 bases from J, with 11 bases between. The CDR3 runs 13 residues. This CDR3 reads CASSRETPYGYTF. The CDR3 DNA reads as TGTGCCAGCAGTAGGGAGACCCCCTATGGCTACACCTTC.

The V call is TRBV29-1, the J call TRBJ2-3, with a possible D match to TRBD2 (6 bases). CDR1 and CDR2 (germline): SQVTM, ANQGSEA. This CDR3 spans 16 amino acids. The V end was cut by 3 bases, the J end by 4 bases, with 20 bases between. This CDR3 reads CSVDGLGGRPPDTQYF. CDR3 in DNA: TGCAGCGTTGACGGTTTAGGAGGGCGCCCGCCAGATACGCAGTATTTT.

The CDR3 region has the DNA TGTGCCAGCAATCCCCCCTCCGGGACAGGGCCAAGCGAGCAGTACTTC. Its translation: CASNPPSGTGPSEQYF. V and J are TRBV5-6 and TRBJ2-7; TRBD1 matches 9 bases. Germline CDR1 SGHDT, CDR2 YYEEEE. The CDR3 extends over 16 amino acids. After removal of 6 bases from V and 6 bases from J, the junction contained 16 bases not matched to a gene.

The chain uses TRBV10-2 and TRBJ2-3; TRBD2 agrees at 7 bases. The CDR3 is made up of 15 amino acids. Losses at the gene ends were 5 bases for V and 1 base for J; bases not matched to a gene: 6. From germline, CDR1 is WSHSY and CDR2 SAAADI. CDR3 DNA: TGCGCCAGCAGTTTGGTAGGACTAGGCACAGATACGCAGTATTTT. Translating it yields CASSLVGLGTDTQYF.

The J gene is TRBJ2-3, the V gene TRBV4-3; 10 bases are shared with TRBD1. Trimming removed 2 bases from V and 5 bases from J; junction bases left unmatched: 7. The CDR3 contains 16 residues. Germline V gene data show CDR1 as LGHNA and CDR2 as YSLEER. The CDR3 loop is CASSQLTGGFGDTQYF. In nucleotides, the CDR3 is TGCGCCAGCAGCCAACTGACAGGGGGCTTCGGAGATACGCAGTATTTT.

The V and J genes are TRBV5-4 and TRBJ2-7, with a possible D match to TRBD2 (7 bases). The V end lost 0 bases, the J end lost 3 bases, and 13 bases lay between the germline ends. Germline V lookup: CDR1 SGHNT, CDR2 YYREEE (reference sequence). The CDR3 runs to 15 residues. The CDR3 region is CASSLVGGQVYEQYF. The CDR3 region has the DNA TGTGCCAGCAGCTTGGTCGGGGGGCAGGTCTACGAGCAGTACTTC.

J is TRBJ1-4 and V is TRBV6-5; 10 positions match TRBD1. This CDR3 has 15 residues. Per the germline V gene, CDR1 is MNHEY and CDR2 is SVGAGI. V shed 6 bases and J 6 bases; nucleotides not matched to a gene: 7. CDR3 residues: CASSPGGQGYEKLFF. DNA for the CDR3: TGTGCCAGCAGCCCCGGGGGACAGGGGTATGAAAAACTGTTTTTT.

This chain uses TRBV5-6 with TRBJ2-7, with TRBD1 matching over 7 bases. Germline-derived CDR1 and CDR2 are SGHDT and YYEEEE. The V segment lost 4 bases and the J segment 0 bases; nucleotides outside the gene matches: 7. This CDR3 comprises 15 residues. CDR3 in amino acids: CASSAGTVFSYEQYF. The CDR3 nucleotides read TGTGCCAGCAGCGCCGGGACAGTGTTCTCCTACGAGCAGTACTTC.

This sequence joins TRBV5-6 and TRBJ2-5, with TRBD1 matching over 8 bases. Losses at the gene ends were 5 bases for V and 1 base for J; bases not matched to a gene: 7. The CDR3 length is 15 residues. Germline V CDR1 and CDR2: SGHDT, YYEEEE. The CDR3 sequence is CASSFPGQAQETQYF. The CDR3, as DNA: TGTGCCAGCAGTTTCCCGGGACAGGCCCAAGAGACCCAGTACTTC.

The chain couples TRBV29-1 to TRBJ2-7, with D unresolved. Germline loops: CDR1 SQVTM, CDR2 ANQGSEA. The CDR3 runs 15 residues. The V gene lost 2 bases and the J gene lost 2 bases, with 16 bases spanning the gap. CDR3 loop: CSVELYGGITYEQYF. The CDR3 DNA follows: TGCAGCGTTGAATTATATGGCGGAATTACCTACGAGCAGTACTTC.

This chain connects TRBV7-2 to TRBJ2-7, with 11 bases identical to TRBD2. This CDR3 comprises 18 residues. Germline V gene sequence: CDR1 SGHTA, CDR2 FQGNSA. V trimming: 3 bases; J trimming: 4 bases; junction bases outside the gene matches: 14. The CDR3 nucleotides read TGTGCCAGCAGCTTGGGGGGAGTAGCGGGAGGGCTGGGTTACGAGCAGTACTTC. Protein product: CASSLGGVAGGLGYEQYF.

The chain uses TRBV25-1 and TRBJ1-1; weak D call: TRBD1 (6 bases). V was trimmed by 4 bases and J by 6 bases, leaving 15 bases between them. From germline, CDR1 is MGHDK and CDR2 SYGVNS. The CDR3 length is 14 residues. CDR3 sequence: CASSAPGVRAEAFF. CDR3 DNA: TGTGCCAGCAGTGCTCCAGGGGTAAGGGCTGAAGCTTTCTTT.

The chain combines TRBV12-5 with TRBJ1-3; D is undetermined. Germline V gene data show CDR1 as LGHNT and CDR2 as FRNRAP. This CDR3 spans 15 amino acids. V was cut by 4 bases and J by 0 bases, with 10 bases left in between. CDR3 DNA: TGTGCTAGTGGTTCCTCTACCCGCTCTGGAAACACCATATATTTT. Residues: CASGSSTRSGNTIYF.

CDR3 protein: CASSAYGTSGTYEQYF. As DNA, the CDR3 is TGTGCCAGCAGCGCCTACGGGACTAGCGGAACCTACGAGCAGTACTTC. V and J are TRBV9 and TRBJ2-7, with TRBD2 matching 11 bases. Trimming removed 3 bases from V and 2 bases from J; junction bases left unmatched: 7. Germline CDR1 is SGDLS and CDR2 is YYNGEE. This CDR3 comprises 16 residues.